The present entry profiles one T cell receptor beta chain with its context. The antigen is unknown. Combining a sample-barcoded 5' primer with a J-beta primer mix, a second PCR ran for roughly 7 to 12 cycles. In TCRdb, the 5' RACE reads were re-called with MiXCR into one record per CDR3 protein. This table has around 1,600,000 distinct CDR3 sequences, 42% appearing once. This sample is drawn from a study of blood T cells in healthy people across ages. Findings of the study overall: It was the long-lived donors that had more naive CD4+ cells and higher diversity than aged donors.

The sequence was collected from a woman aged 18-30 years in good health. Sequencing input: blood.

The CDR3 coding sequence is TGTGCCAGCCCACGGGACTCCCTTAACTATGGCTACACCTTC. Translated: CASPRDSLNYGYTF. V is TRBV6-1 and J is TRBJ1-2; D possibly corresponds to TRBD1 (5 bases). The ends were cut back, 8 bases at V and 1 base at J, with 14 bases in the middle. The CDR3 covers 14 residues. The germline V gene encodes CDR1 MNHNS and CDR2 SASEGT.